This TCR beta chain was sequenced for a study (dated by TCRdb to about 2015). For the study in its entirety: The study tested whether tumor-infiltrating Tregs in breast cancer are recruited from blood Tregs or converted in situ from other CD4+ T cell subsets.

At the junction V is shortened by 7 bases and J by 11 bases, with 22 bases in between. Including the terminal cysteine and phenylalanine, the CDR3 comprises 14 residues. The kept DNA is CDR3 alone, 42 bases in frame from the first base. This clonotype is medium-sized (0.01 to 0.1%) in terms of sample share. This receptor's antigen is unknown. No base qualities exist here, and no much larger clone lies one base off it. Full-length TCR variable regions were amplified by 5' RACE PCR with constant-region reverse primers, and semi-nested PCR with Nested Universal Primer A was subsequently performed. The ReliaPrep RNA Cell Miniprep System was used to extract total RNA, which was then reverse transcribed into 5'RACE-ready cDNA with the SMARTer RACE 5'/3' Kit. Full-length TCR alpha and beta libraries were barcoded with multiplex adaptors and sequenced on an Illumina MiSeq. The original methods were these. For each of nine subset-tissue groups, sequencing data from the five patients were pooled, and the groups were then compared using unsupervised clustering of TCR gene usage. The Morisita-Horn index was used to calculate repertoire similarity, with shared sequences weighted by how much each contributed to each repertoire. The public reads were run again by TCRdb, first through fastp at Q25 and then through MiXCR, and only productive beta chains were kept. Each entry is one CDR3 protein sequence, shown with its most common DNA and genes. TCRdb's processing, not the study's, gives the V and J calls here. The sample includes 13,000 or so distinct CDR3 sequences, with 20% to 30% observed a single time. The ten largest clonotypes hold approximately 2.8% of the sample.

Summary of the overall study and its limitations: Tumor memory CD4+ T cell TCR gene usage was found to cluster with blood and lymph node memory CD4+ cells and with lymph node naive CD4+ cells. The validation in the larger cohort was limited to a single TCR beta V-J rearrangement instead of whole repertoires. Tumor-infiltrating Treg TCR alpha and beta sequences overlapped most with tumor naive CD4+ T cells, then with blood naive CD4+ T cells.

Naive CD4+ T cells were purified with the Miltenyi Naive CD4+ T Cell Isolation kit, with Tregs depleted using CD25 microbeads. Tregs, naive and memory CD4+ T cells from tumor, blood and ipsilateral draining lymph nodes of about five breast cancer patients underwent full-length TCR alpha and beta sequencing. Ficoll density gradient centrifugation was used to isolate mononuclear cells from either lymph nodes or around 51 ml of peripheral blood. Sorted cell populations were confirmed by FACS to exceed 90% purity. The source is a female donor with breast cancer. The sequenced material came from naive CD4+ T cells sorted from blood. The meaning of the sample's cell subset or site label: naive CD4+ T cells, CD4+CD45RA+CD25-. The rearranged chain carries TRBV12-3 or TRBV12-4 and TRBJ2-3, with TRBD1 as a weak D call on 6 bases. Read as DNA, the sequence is TGTGCCAGCACCCAAGGGGGACCCCCCATGAAGCAGTATTTT. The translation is CASTQGGPPMKQYF.